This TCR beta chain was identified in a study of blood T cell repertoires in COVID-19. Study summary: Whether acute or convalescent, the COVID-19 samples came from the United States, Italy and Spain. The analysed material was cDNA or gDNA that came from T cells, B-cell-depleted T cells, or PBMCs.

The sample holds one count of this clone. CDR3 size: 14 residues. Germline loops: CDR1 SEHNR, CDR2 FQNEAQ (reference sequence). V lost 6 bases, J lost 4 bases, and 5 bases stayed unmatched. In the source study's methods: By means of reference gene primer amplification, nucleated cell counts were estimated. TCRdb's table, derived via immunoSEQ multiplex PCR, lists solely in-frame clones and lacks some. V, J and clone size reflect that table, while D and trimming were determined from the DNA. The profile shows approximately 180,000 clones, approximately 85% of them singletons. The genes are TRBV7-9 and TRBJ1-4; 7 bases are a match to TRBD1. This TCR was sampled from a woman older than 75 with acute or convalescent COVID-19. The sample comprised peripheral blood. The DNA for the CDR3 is TGTGCCAGCAGTTACGGACAGGTTAATGAAAAACTGTTTTTT. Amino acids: CASSYGQVNEKLFF.